A single sample is the source of the 8 T cell receptor beta chains below, sequenced in a study of T-cell reconstitution after alpha-beta-depleted transplantation in children. It was with unique molecular identifiers that the TCRbeta library was prepared. TCRdb processed the PCR reads anew with MiXCR; each CDR3 protein has one entry. This repertoire shows about 440,000 distinct CDR3 sequences, 43% found once; its top ten account for 25% to 30%. The material was PBMCs, obtained before TCRalphabeta/CD19-depleted stem cell transplant. The receptors shown here come from a girl aged 2-10 years with aplastic anemia, due to receive a stem cell transplant.

The chain recombines TRBV5-5 with TRBJ2-1, with 11 nucleotides matching TRBD2. The germline CDR1 and CDR2 sequences are SGHKS and YYEKEE (reference sequence). Germline trimming cut 4 bases from V and 2 bases from J; bases unmatched to any gene: 5. CDR3 length: 16 amino acids. CDR3 sequence: CASSGVAGGPYNEQFF. The DNA for the CDR3 is TGTGCCAGCAGCGGGGTAGCGGGAGGGCCCTACAATGAGCAGTTCTTC.

The rearrangement joins TRBV19 to TRBJ2-7, with 13 bases fitting TRBD2. This CDR3 is 15 amino acids long. Germline V gene lookup returns CDR1 LNHDA and CDR2 SQIVND (reference sequence). The V gene end was trimmed by 4 bases and the J gene end by 3 bases; junction bases not matched to a gene: 3. CDR3 coding DNA: TGTGCCAGTAGTACACGGACTAGCGGGAGCTACGAGCAGTACTTC. Amino acid sequence: CASSTRTSGSYEQYF.

The chain uses TRBV28 and TRBJ2-7; D remains ambiguous. The CDR3 covers 14 residues. Trimming took 5 bases from V and 2 from J, leaving 13 bases between them. Germline loops: CDR1 MDHEN, CDR2 SYDVKM. The CDR3, as DNA: TGTGCCAGCAGTCCCGGATTGTCCCCCTACGAGCAGTACTTC. It codes for CASSPGLSPYEQYF. Drawing the rest from reference TRBV28 and TRBJ2-7, the complete variable domain is DVKVTQSSRYLVKRTGEKVFLECVQDMDHENMFWYRQDPGLGLRLIYFSYDVKMKEKGDIPEGYSVSREKKERFSLILESASTNQTSMYLCASSPGLSPYEQYFGPGTRLTVT.

V and J are TRBV2 and TRBJ1-2; 8 bases match TRBD1. Trimming cost V 6 bases and J 7 bases; bases outside gene matches: 16. Per the germline V gene, CDR1 is SNHLY and CDR2 is FYNNEI. The CDR3 sequence is 16 residues long. The chain's CDR3 is CASSPGVGQGTFGYTF. Here the CDR3 DNA reads TGTGCCAGCAGCCCCGGCGTTGGACAGGGAACTTTTGGCTACACCTTC.

The chain is built from TRBV4-1 and TRBJ2-1; 7 bases are a match to TRBD2. This CDR3 comprises 17 residues. V lost 1 base, J lost 10 bases, and 16 bases stayed unmatched. CDR1 MGHRA and CDR2 YSYEKL come from the germline V gene. The CDR3: CASSQAAQRGSIGEQFF. The CDR3 DNA reads as TGCGCCAGCAGCCAAGCGGCCCAGCGGGGAAGTATCGGGGAGCAGTTCTTC.

CDR3 amino acids: CSAREVVGQDAGELFF. The DNA of the CDR3 is TGCAGTGCTAGGGAGGTGGTAGGACAGGACGCCGGGGAGCTGTTTTTT. This chain links TRBV20-1 with TRBJ2-2; 7 positions match TRBD1. Trimming at V came to 3 bases and at J to 6 bases, leaving 13 bases not matched to a gene. The CDR3 is 16 residues long. Germline lookup yields CDR1 DFQATT and CDR2 SNEGSKA (reference sequence).

The V gene is TRBV20-1, the J gene TRBJ2-7; 7 bases are a match to TRBD2. The CDR3 has 12 residues. V shed 3 bases, J shed 3 bases, and the junction held 2 bases outside the gene matches. Germline V gene data show CDR1 as DFQATT and CDR2 as SNEGSKA (reference sequence). CDR3 region: CSASSSGYEQYF. The CDR3 DNA is TGCAGTGCTAGTTCTAGCGGCTACGAGCAGTACTTC.

This clonotype was seen only a few times. The chain couples TRBV7-2 to TRBJ2-1, with 9 bases lining up with TRBD2. CDR1 and CDR2 from the germline V gene are SGHTA and FQGNSA. Germline trimming cut 4 bases from V and 7 bases from J; bases unmatched to any gene: 2. CDR3 size: 13 residues. CDR3 sequence (DNA): TGTGCCAGCAGCTATGGACTAGCGAATGAGCAGTTCTTC. Protein: CASSYGLANEQFF.